This entry describes one T cell receptor (beta chain). Its antigen is still unknown. This sample was taken from a study of cytomegalovirus exposure and HLA in healthy donors. Study at large: Clustering assigned 70% to 85% of the approximately 400 genotyped donors to the Caucasian-associated ancestry cluster. The study's findings and limits: Later on, an analysis found that several of the most significant clusters appeared to be linked to common viral pathogens, which included parvovirus B19. Cytomegalovirus association was listed for roughly 160 TCR beta chains.

When sampled, the donors appeared nominally healthy, though they likely had unrecorded immune exposures. The study ran its PCR with 60 Vbeta and 13 Jbeta primers. Assay used: immunoSEQ multiplex PCR; TCRdb lists only in-frame clones, some missing. The data contain 110,000 to 150,000 clones, around 79% of them singletons. The germline CDR1 and CDR2 sequences are SNHLY and FYNNEI. The CDR3 is 13 residues long. The V and J ends lost 5 bases and 4 bases respectively, with 8 bases between them. The genes are TRBV2 and TRBJ2-2; maybe TRBD1 (6 bases). Sequencing was performed on PBMCs. This receptor was taken from a male donor in good health and CMV-seronegative. As DNA, the CDR3 is TGTGCCAGCAGTCCACAGGGCACCGGGGAGCTGTTTTTT. Amino acid sequence: CASSPQGTGELFF.